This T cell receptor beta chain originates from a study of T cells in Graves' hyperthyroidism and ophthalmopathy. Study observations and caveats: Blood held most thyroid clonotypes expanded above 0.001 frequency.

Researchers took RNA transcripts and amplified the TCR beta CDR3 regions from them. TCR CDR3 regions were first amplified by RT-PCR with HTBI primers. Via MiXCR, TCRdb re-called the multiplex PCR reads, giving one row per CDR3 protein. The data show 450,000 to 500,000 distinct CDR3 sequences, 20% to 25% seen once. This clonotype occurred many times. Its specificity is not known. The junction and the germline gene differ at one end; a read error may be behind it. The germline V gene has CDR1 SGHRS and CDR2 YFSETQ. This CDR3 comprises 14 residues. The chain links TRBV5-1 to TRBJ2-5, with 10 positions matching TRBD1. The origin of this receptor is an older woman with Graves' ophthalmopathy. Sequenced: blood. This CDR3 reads CASSLGQGKETQYF. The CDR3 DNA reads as TGTGCCAGCAGCCTGGGACAGGGGAAAGAGACCCAGTACTTC.